This entry lists 18 T cell receptor beta chains sequenced from one sample in a study of cytomegalovirus exposure and HLA in healthy donors. A multiplex PCR was run with 60 Vbeta primers and 13 Jbeta primers. Generated by immunoSEQ multiplex PCR, the TCRdb table keeps only in-frame clones and is missing some. The table lists 200,000 or so clones, 70% to 85% of them singletons. The sample comprised PBMCs. These receptor sequences come from a boy aged 2 to 10 in good health and CMV-seronegative.

The gene calls are TRBV30 and TRBJ2-5; weak D call: TRBD2 (6 bases). Gene TRBJ2-7 matches the end of the DNA better, so the J call may be wrong. The CDR3 is 16 residues long. CDR1 is GTSNPN, CDR2 SVGIG, per germline (reference sequence). CDR3 sequence: CAWSGRELGSYYEQYF. The CDR3 DNA is TGTGCCTGGAGTGGCCGGGAGCTCGGGTCGTATTACGAGCAGTACTTC.

This chain uses TRBV11-2 with TRBJ2-7, with 7 bases lining up with TRBD1. With 3 bases clipped from V and 1 base from J, the junction kept 3 bases outside the gene matches. The length of the CDR3 is 14 residues. Per germline, CDR1 SGHAT and CDR2 FQNNGV. The CDR3 DNA is TGTGCCAGCAGCTTCCGGGACAGATCCTACGAGCAGTACTTC. It translates to CASSFRDRSYEQYF.

The chain combines TRBV4-2 with TRBJ2-1; 12 nucleotides line up with TRBD2. Looked up from germline, CDR1 is LGHNA and CDR2 is YNFKEQ. The V segment lost 4 bases and the J segment 0 bases; nucleotides outside the gene matches: 4. The CDR3 has 17 amino acids. This CDR3 is CASSPSSGGASYNEQFF. CDR3 nucleotides: TGTGCCAGCAGCCCCTCTAGCGGGGGGGCCTCCTACAATGAGCAGTTCTTC.

The gene calls are TRBV7-9 and TRBJ1-6; the match to TRBD1 covers 10 bases. J was trimmed by 8 bases and V by 6 bases; bases with no gene match: 7. The CDR3 length is 15 residues. The germline V gene has CDR1 SEHNR and CDR2 FQNEAQ (reference sequence). For the CDR3, the DNA is TGTGCCAGCAGTCTCACCGGGACAGGGGATTCACCCCTCCACTTT. Protein: CASSLTGTGDSPLHF.

This chain links TRBV5-6 with TRBJ2-1; D is possibly TRBD2 (5 bases). Trimming took 4 bases from V and 10 from J, leaving 12 bases between them. The germline CDR1 and CDR2 sequences are SGHDT and YYEEEE. The CDR3 is 12 amino acids. DNA for the CDR3: TGTGCCAGCAGCGACTCCCGGGGAGAGCAGTTCTTC. This encodes CASSDSRGEQFF.

The chain employs TRBV19 and TRBJ1-5; D gene uncertain. Trimming left V 3 bases short and J 2 bases short, with 8 bases between. The length of the CDR3 is 14 residues. Germline CDR1 and CDR2: LNHDA and SQIVND (reference sequence). For the CDR3, the DNA is TGTGCCAGTAGTATGGGAGTGGGCAATCAGCCCCAGCATTTT. Protein sequence: CASSMGVGNQPQHF.

In its sample, this clone was seen once. V gene TRBV7-8 combines with J gene TRBJ2-5; 9 nucleotides agree with TRBD2. The CDR3 totals 14 residues. The ends lost 9 bases at V and 2 bases at J; junction bases unmatched: 7. Per the germline V gene, CDR1 is SGHVS and CDR2 is FQNEAQ. CDR3: CASIAGDPQETQYF. Here the CDR3 DNA reads TGTGCCAGTATAGCGGGGGACCCACAAGAGACCCAGTACTTC.

A few counts support this clone. The rearrangement uses TRBV7-9 and TRBJ1-2, with D tentatively TRBD1 (6 bases). The V end was cut by 4 bases, the J end by 4 bases, with 10 bases between. CDR1 and CDR2 (germline): SEHNR, FQNEAQ (reference sequence). The CDR3 totals 13 residues. CDR3 bases: TGTGCCAGCAGCTCGGACAGTTTCTATGGCTACACCTTC. Its translation is CASSSDSFYGYTF. Full variable domain (rest looked up from reference TRBV7-9 and TRBJ1-2): DTGVSQNPRHKITKRGQNVTFRCDPISEHNRLYWYRQTLGQGPEFLTYFQNEAQLEKSRLLSDRFSAERPKGSFSTLEIQRTEQGDSAMYLCASSSDSFYGYTFGSGTRLTVV.

The CDR3 region has the DNA TGTGCCAGCAGCTTTCTGGAGGGTGGCGAGCAGTACTTC. Translated: CASSFLEGGEQYF. The V and J genes are TRBV7-2 and TRBJ2-7; possibly TRBD2 for D (6 bases). Germline lookup yields CDR1 SGHTA and CDR2 FQGNSA. This CDR3 comprises 13 residues. The germline V and J ends were trimmed by 3 bases and 6 bases, with 12 bases remaining between them.

The chain joins TRBV4-2 to TRBJ2-3, with D maybe TRBD2 (7 bases). CDR1 LGHNA and CDR2 YNFKEQ come from the germline V gene. There are 17 residues in the CDR3. V lost 0 bases, J lost 1 base, and 14 bases lay in between. Here the CDR3 DNA reads TGTGCCAGCAGCCAAGATCTCCTGCGGGGGCGCACAGATACGCAGTATTTT. It specifies CASSQDLLRGRTDTQYF.

This sequence joins TRBV19 and TRBJ1-2, with TRBD1 identical over 10 bases. The CDR3 totals 16 residues. CDR1 is LNHDA and CDR2 is SQIVND in the germline V gene (reference sequence). V lost 3 bases and J lost 4; bases outside the gene matches: 8. The CDR3 region has the DNA TGTGCCAGTAGTATCTTTACCGGGACAGGGGCCTATGGCTACACCTTC. It codes for CASSIFTGTGAYGYTF.

The chain has TRBV7-3 and TRBJ2-3; possible D gene TRBD1, 5 bases. Germline V gene data show CDR1 as SGHTA and CDR2 as FQGTGA. Trimming removed 3 bases at V and 3 bases at J, with 10 bases between. There are 14 residues in the CDR3. CDR3 in DNA: TGTGCCAGCAGCTTGGGGCACTCGACAGATACGCAGTATTTT. It translates to CASSLGHSTDTQYF.

This chain connects TRBV5-1 to TRBJ1-2, with 9 bases identical to TRBD1. CDR1 and CDR2 from the germline V gene are SGHRS and YFSETQ. J gave up 8 bases and V 1 base, and 12 bases lay outside the gene matches. The CDR3 covers 16 residues. DNA of the CDR3: TGCGCCAGCAGCTTGACGAGCCCCGGGACAGGGATGGGCTACACCTTC. Amino acids: CASSLTSPGTGMGYTF. The full variable domain, with the rest looked up from reference TRBV5-1 and TRBJ1-2, is KAGVTQTPRYLIKTRGQQVTLSCSPISGHRSVSWYQQTPGQGLQFLFEYFSETQRNKGNFPGRFSGRQFSNSRSEMNVSTLELGDSALYLCASSLTSPGTGMGYTFGSGTRLTVV.

The J gene is TRBJ2-1, the V gene TRBV6-5; 12 bases align to TRBD2. The J segment lost 6 bases and the V segment lost 0 bases, leaving 3 bases of the junction unmatched. CDR1 MNHEY and CDR2 SVGAGI come from the germline V gene. There are 16 residues in the CDR3. The CDR3 nucleotides read TGTGCCAGCAGTTACTCCGGACTAGCGGGGAGCAATGAGCAGTTCTTC. Translating it yields CASSYSGLAGSNEQFF.

V is TRBV4-2 and J is TRBJ2-7, with D possibly being TRBD2 (6 bases). In germline, CDR1 is LGHNA, CDR2 YNFKEQ. The germline V and J ends were trimmed by 1 base and 4 bases, with 11 bases remaining between them. This CDR3 has 14 amino acids. CDR3 loop: CASSQGKRGYEQYF. CDR3 coding DNA: TGTGCCAGCAGCCAAGGAAAACGGGGGTACGAGCAGTACTTC.

This chain uses TRBV6-5 with TRBJ1-1; D is undetermined. The germline gives CDR1 MNHEY, CDR2 SVGAGI. Trimming removed 5 bases at V and 1 base at J, with 11 bases between. This CDR3 is 14 amino acids long. CDR3 bases: TGTGCCAGCAGTACCCAAAACAGGAACACTGAAGCTTTCTTT. It is translated as CASSTQNRNTEAFF.

The chain combines TRBV10-3 with TRBJ2-7; 12 nucleotides line up with TRBD2. The V gene end was trimmed by 0 bases and the J gene end by 7 bases; junction bases not matched to a gene: 7. CDR3 length equals 16 residues. Germline V gene data show CDR1 as ENHRY and CDR2 as SYGVKD. CDR3: CAISESRLAGAREQYF. The CDR3 DNA sequence: TGTGCCATCAGTGAGTCCCGACTAGCGGGGGCAAGGGAGCAGTACTTC.

The chain combines TRBV6-1 with TRBJ2-5, with 8 bases that match TRBD1. Germline trimming cut 5 bases from V and 4 bases from J; bases unmatched to any gene: 6. Germline V gives CDR1 MNHNS, CDR2 SASEGT. This CDR3 has 14 residues. CDR3 loop: CASSSTGVRETQYF. The CDR3 DNA reads TGTGCCAGCAGTTCGACAGGGGTCCGAGAGACCCAGTACTTC.